This T cell receptor beta chain was retrieved from a study of shared clonotypes between healthy human individuals. Generated by immunoSEQ multiplex PCR, the TCRdb table keeps only in-frame clones and is missing some. The data contain about 2,500,000 clones, approximately 94% of them seen just once; the ten biggest clones take up over 0.12%. Germline assignment: CDR1 LNHDA and CDR2 SQIVND (reference sequence). This CDR3 is 17 amino acids long. The J segment lost 3 bases and the V segment lost 6 bases, leaving 13 bases of the junction unmatched. Sequenced material: naive CD4+ T cells sorted from blood. Subset reported: CD45RA+ positively selected. The chain combines TRBV19 with TRBJ1-5; TRBD1 agrees at 8 bases. The receptor was isolated from a man younger than 35 in good health. CDR3 coding DNA: TGTGCCAGTAGGATGGGGACAGGACCACCTTTCAATCAGCCCCAGCATTTT. Translation gives CASRMGTGPPFNQPQHF.